This T cell receptor beta chain emerged from a study of blood T cell repertoires in COVID-19. Study details: Acute and convalescent COVID-19 samples came from the United States, Italy and Spain. In each case, the material was cDNA or gDNA derived from T cells, B-cell-depleted T cells, or PBMCs.

Recruits, aged roughly 18 to 95 years, lived in under 25 US areas. Cohort 3 recovered donors had two negative PCRs, clearance, or symptom resolution. From germline, CDR1 is SGDLS and CDR2 YYNGEE. The CDR3 runs 15 residues. V lost 3 bases to trimming and J lost 3 bases; unmatched junction nucleotides: 6. Sequencing used immunoSEQ multiplex PCR; TCRdb keeps in-frame clones, though not all of them. Of a few hundred thousand clones in the sample, 65% to 90% were seen once. This chain joins TRBV9 and TRBJ2-1; 7 bases map to TRBD2. Sequenced sample: PBMCs or T cells enriched from blood (not recorded which). This receptor was obtained from a woman aged 18-29 years who had recovered from COVID-19. The CDR3 sequence: CASSESSGLYNEQFF. CDR3 sequence (DNA): TGTGCCAGCAGCGAATCTAGCGGACTCTACAATGAGCAGTTCTTC.